The sequence of this T cell receptor beta chain was determined in a study of T cell repertoires in cytomegalovirus infection. TCRdb recomputed calls from the reads with MiXCR, one row per CDR3 protein. The table records roughly 180,000 distinct CDR3 sequences, less than 25% of them present only once. About this clonotype itself: What it binds is not known.

The sample here was CD8+ T cells from cultured PBMCs, taken from culture after CMV antigen stimulation. The sequence came from a human donor in good health (CMV status not recorded). Some clones in this sample may be carry-over from other donors' samples.

CDR3: CASMVRRSRIDSNQPQHF. The CDR3 DNA reads as TGTGCCAGCATGGTCAGACGTTCAAGAATCGATAGCAATCAGCCCCAGCATTTT. This rearrangement joins TRBV6-2 or TRBV6-3 to TRBJ1-5; D remains ambiguous. V lost 7 bases, J lost 0 bases, and 22 bases lay in between. This CDR3 is built from 18 residues. The germline gives CDR1 MNHEY, CDR2 SVGEGT.